This T cell receptor beta chain is drawn from a study of a mutant IDH1 vaccine in newly diagnosed glioma. In the study overall: An approximately 60% male, around 40% female split and a mean age of about 44 years characterized treated patients.

This clone showed up just a few times. Its matching antigen is unknown. The assay was immunoSEQ multiplex PCR, and TCRdb's table has in-frame clones only and misses some. The sample lists 35,000 to 45,000 clones; 60% to 85% were seen once. In germline, CDR1 is KGHSH, CDR2 LQKENI. CDR3 size: 15 residues. Trimming took 1 base from V and 0 from J, leaving 6 bases between them. Time point: week 23, last vaccination. Alongside topical imiquimod, each dose of vaccine comprised 300 ug of mutant IDH1 20-mer peptide. The source was PBMCs, collected from a glioma patient whose treatment included an IDH1 peptide vaccine. The receptor was derived from a woman aged 40 to 50 with glioma. Some clones in this sample may be carry-over from other donors' samples. The chain recombines TRBV18 with TRBJ1-4; D is ambiguous. The CDR3 reads CASSPQEATNEKLFF. DNA of the CDR3: TGTGCCAGCTCACCACAGGAGGCAACTAATGAAAAACTGTTTTTT.